This entry features one T cell receptor beta chain sequence. Its antigen is not known. This entry comes from a study of cytotoxic CD8 clonotypes in ibrutinib-treated CLL. Germline V gene lookup returns CDR1 SGHNT and CDR2 YYREEE (reference sequence). There are 13 residues in the CDR3. The ends were cut back, 2 bases at V and 2 bases at J, with 8 bases in the middle. General study findings and limits: Baseline-level clonality went beyond age-matched healthy donors and moved in step with circulating CD8+ T-cell counts.

Measured with immunoSEQ multiplex PCR; TCRdb has only the in-frame clones, and not every one. The sample carries about 300,000 clones, 67% recorded once. This sample comprised PBMCs, obtained after 36 months of ibrutinib treatment. J is TRBJ2-7 and V is TRBV5-4; unclear D gene. The TCR comes from a human donor with chronic lymphocytic leukemia. CDR3: CASSFGPAYEQYF. For the CDR3, the DNA is TGTGCCAGCAGCTTCGGACCCGCCTACGAGCAGTACTTC.